This note documents a single T cell receptor (beta chain) sequence. Its cognate antigen is unknown. The data derive from a study of cytomegalovirus exposure and HLA in healthy donors. The V end was cut by 11 bases, the J end by 3 bases, with 8 bases between. CDR1 and CDR2 from the germline V gene are MNHNY and SVGAGI (reference sequence). The CDR3 extends over 10 amino acids. Findings of the study overall: Earlier analysis looked at TCR beta V segments, and most were productive about 90% or about 30% of the time. In all likelihood, a cluster of highly shared sequence variants was a sequencing artifact. Researchers reportedly found TCR beta sequences accurately predicted most subjects' HLA-A and HLA-B alleles. Presence/absence results assume similar sequencing depth per donor, which may not hold.

Both 60 Vbeta primers and 13 Jbeta primers went into the PCR. Assay: immunoSEQ multiplex PCR; the TCRdb copy retains only in-frame clones and omits some. This sample has more than 85,000 clones, with 76% found just once. The sequenced sample consisted of PBMCs. V is TRBV6-6 and J is TRBJ2-7; D remains unclear. The sequence derives from a man younger than 40 in good health and CMV-seropositive. The CDR3 DNA follows: TGTGCCGGCAACATCTACGAGCAGTACTTC. It encodes CAGNIYEQYF.